One sample yielded the 25 T cell receptor beta chains listed below, sequenced in a study of siplizumab effects on memory and regulatory T cells. The protocol was immunoSEQ multiplex PCR, while the TCRdb copy is restricted to in-frame clones and leaves out a portion. The table lists just over 50,000 clones, approximately 97% of them singletons. Sequencing was done on a sample of naive CD4+ T cells sorted from blood. These receptors were obtained from a human donor in good health.

The chain recombines TRBV5-8 with TRBJ2-3; D unclear. This CDR3 has 12 amino acids. V was cut by 4 bases and J by 6 bases, with 9 bases left in between. In germline, CDR1 is SGHTS, CDR2 YDEGEE. The CDR3 here is CASSRLRDTQYF. As DNA, the CDR3 is TGTGCCAGCAGCCGACTCCGGGATACGCAGTATTTT.

The gene calls are TRBV29-1 and TRBJ2-1, with D tentatively TRBD1 or TRBD2 (6 bases each). The CDR3 has 12 amino acids. CDR1 and CDR2 (germline): SQVTM, ANQGSEA. The germline V and J ends were trimmed by 7 bases and 9 bases, with 16 bases remaining between them. CDR3: CSGWGAGTEQFF. The CDR3 bases are TGCAGCGGCTGGGGGGCCGGGACTGAGCAGTTCTTC.

The chain employs TRBV7-3 and TRBJ2-1; a possible D gene is TRBD2 (6 bases). CDR3 length: 15 amino acids. Germline CDR1 SGHTA, CDR2 FQGTGA. V lost 4 bases and J 0 bases, leaving 10 bases between the germline ends. CDR3 nucleotides: TGTGCCAGCAGCTCTGGGACTGCCTCCTACAATGAGCAGTTCTTC. Encoded protein: CASSSGTASYNEQFF.

This chain connects TRBV28 to TRBJ2-6; possible D gene TRBD1, 6 bases. In germline, CDR1 is MDHEN, CDR2 SYDVKM. Deletions cut 3 bases from V and 0 bases from J, with 9 bases between. The CDR3 loop spans 16 amino acids. CDR3 nucleotides: TGTGCCAGCAGTTTTACAGGGAGCTCTGGGGCCAACGTCCTGACTTTC. It codes for CASSFTGSSGANVLTF.

The rearrangement joins TRBV29-1 to TRBJ2-7; TRBD1 matches at 9 bases. Looked up from germline, CDR1 is SQVTM and CDR2 is ANQGSEA. V shed 7 bases and J 6 bases; nucleotides not matched to a gene: 10. This CDR3 region has 13 residues. CDR3 in amino acids: CSATGQGLREQYF. The DNA for the CDR3 is TGCAGCGCAACGGGACAGGGTCTCCGCGAGCAGTACTTC.

The genes are TRBV4-3 and TRBJ2-2; no clear D gene. Looked up from germline, CDR1 is LGHNA and CDR2 is YSLEER. This CDR3 is 16 amino acids long. V was clipped by 1 base and J by 1 base, with 10 bases between them. The CDR3 region has the DNA TGCGCCAGCAGCCAAGCGTTCATGGGGAACACCGGGGAGCTGTTTTTT. Its translation: CASSQAFMGNTGELFF.

V usage is TRBV7-3 and J usage is TRBJ2-1; D perhaps matches TRBD1 (6 bases). V was trimmed by 3 bases and J by 7 bases, leaving 10 bases between them. Germline values: CDR1 SGHTA, CDR2 FQGTGA. This CDR3 comprises 13 residues. CDR3 loop: CASSFGQRNEQFF. In DNA, the CDR3 is TGTGCCAGCAGCTTTGGACAGAGAAATGAGCAGTTCTTC.

The V gene is TRBV12-5, the J gene TRBJ1-4; a weak D match, TRBD1 (5 bases). Germline CDR1 LGHNT, CDR2 FRNRAP. The CDR3 loop spans 16 amino acids. V lost 1 base, J lost 0 bases, and 9 bases lay in between. As DNA, the CDR3 is TGTGCTAGTGGTTTGGCGCAGGGTGCAACTAATGAAAAACTGTTTTTT. Translated, it gives CASGLAQGATNEKLFF. Using reference TRBV12-5 and TRBJ1-4 for the parts outside the CDR3, the full variable domain is DARVTQTPRHKVTEMGQEVTMRCQPILGHNTVFWYRQTMMQGLELLAYFRNRAPLDDSGMPKDRFSAEMPDATLATLKIQPSEPRDSAVYFCASGLAQGATNEKLFFGSGTQLSVL.

The rearrangement links TRBV27 to TRBJ2-1; D remains ambiguous. Germline V gives CDR1 MNHEY, CDR2 SMNVEV (reference sequence). The V gene lost 3 bases and the J gene lost 0 bases, with 9 bases spanning the gap. This CDR3 has 15 amino acids. CDR3 coding DNA: TGTGCCAGCAGTTTTCTAGGGAACTCCTACAATGAGCAGTTCTTC. Amino acids: CASSFLGNSYNEQFF.

The chain combines TRBV30 with TRBJ2-1; D may be TRBD2 (6 bases). This CDR3 comprises 14 residues. CDR1 is GTSNPN and CDR2 is SVGIG in the germline V gene (reference sequence). V lost 0 bases and J 7 bases, leaving 13 bases between the germline ends. The CDR3 sequence is CAWSVGGVINEQFF. The DNA of the CDR3 is TGTGCCTGGAGTGTCGGGGGAGTGATTAATGAGCAGTTCTTC.

The chain has TRBV10-3 and TRBJ2-5; 8 bases are a match to TRBD1. The CDR3 has 13 residues. The V gene end was trimmed by 7 bases and the J gene end by 2 bases; junction bases not matched to a gene: 3. In germline, CDR1 is ENHRY, CDR2 SYGVKD. CDR3 sequence: CAITRGRQETQYF. Here the CDR3 DNA reads TGTGCCATCACCAGGGGGCGACAAGAGACCCAGTACTTC.

V and J are TRBV18 and TRBJ2-7; TRBD2 aligns across 7 bases. CDR3 length: 11 amino acids. Per germline, CDR1 KGHSH and CDR2 LQKENI. J lost 7 bases, V lost 3 bases, and 0 bases had no gene match. CDR3 in amino acids: CASSPGGEQYF. In DNA form, the CDR3 reads TGTGCCAGCTCACCCGGGGGGGAGCAGTACTTC.

Concerning this clone itself: Other nucleotide sequences from this sample produce the same CDR3. The CDR3 nucleotides read TGTGCCAGCAGCTTAGGGACTAGCGGGAGCGAGCAGTACTTC. It codes for CASSLGTSGSEQYF. The chain couples TRBV7-3 to TRBJ2-7; 14 bases are shared with TRBD2. The CDR3 is 14 residues long. Trimming cost V 2 bases and J 6 bases; bases outside gene matches: 0. CDR1 and CDR2 (germline): SGHTA, FQGTGA.

The rearrangement links TRBV30 to TRBJ2-2; D is undetermined. Trimming removed 2 bases at V and 1 base at J, with 8 bases between. The length of the CDR3 is 14 residues. The V gene's germline CDR1 is GTSNPN and CDR2 SVGIG (reference sequence). CDR3 loop: CAWSPSLNTGELFF. The CDR3 nucleotides are TGTGCCTGGAGTCCGTCCCTGAACACCGGGGAGCTGTTTTTT.

In DNA form, the CDR3 reads TGTGCCAGCAGCCAAGGTGGTTTAGCGACCTACGAGCAGTACTTC. As protein: CASSQGGLATYEQYF. The chain links TRBV4-2 to TRBJ2-7; weak D call: TRBD2 (5 bases). The germline V gene encodes CDR1 LGHNA and CDR2 YNFKEQ. This CDR3 region has 15 residues. The V and J ends lost 1 base and 2 bases respectively, with 12 bases between them.

The chain joins TRBV7-3 to TRBJ2-5; no reliable D call. CDR3 length equals 11 residues. Germline V gives CDR1 SGHTA, CDR2 FQGTGA. With 5 bases removed from V and 2 bases from J, the gap between germline ends came to 3 bases. CDR3 region: CASSIQETQYF. The CDR3, as DNA: TGTGCCAGCAGCATTCAAGAGACCCAGTACTTC.

The genes are TRBV20-1 and TRBJ2-7; TRBD2 might be the D (5 bases). This CDR3 is built from 11 residues. The germline gives CDR1 DFQATT, CDR2 SNEGSKA (reference sequence). Trimming left V 3 bases short and J 5 bases short, with 8 bases between. DNA of the CDR3: TGCAGTGCTAGCGGGATCGACGAGCAGTACTTC. Encoded protein: CSASGIDEQYF.

The V and J genes are TRBV9 and TRBJ2-3; 8 bases align to TRBD2. Germline lookup yields CDR1 SGDLS and CDR2 YYNGEE. The V gene end was trimmed by 4 bases and the J gene end by 0 bases; junction bases not matched to a gene: 7. This CDR3 has 16 amino acids. The CDR3 nucleotides are TGTGCCAGCAGCACCGGGACTAGACTTAGCACAGATACGCAGTATTTT. It codes for CASSTGTRLSTDTQYF.

This clone was found once. The sample has other DNA sequences that encode this CDR3 too. The V gene is TRBV29-1, the J gene TRBJ1-2; D remains unclear. The CDR3 covers 13 residues. The germline gives CDR1 SQVTM, CDR2 ANQGSEA. V gave up 5 bases and J gave up 0 bases, with 10 bases separating them. The CDR3 reads CSVLTLPNYGYTF. The CDR3 DNA sequence: TGCAGCGTTCTTACTCTACCTAACTATGGCTACACCTTC.

This CDR3 reads CAIRGTAGGDEQFF. The CDR3 DNA sequence: TGTGCCATCAGGGGGACAGCCGGGGGCGATGAGCAGTTCTTC. This sequence joins TRBV10-3 and TRBJ2-1; tentatively, D is TRBD1 (7 bases). The CDR3 runs to 14 residues. Germline CDR1 and CDR2: ENHRY and SYGVKD. V was shortened by 6 bases and J by 8 bases, with 17 bases between the two germline ends.

The chain uses TRBV5-1 and TRBJ2-7, with D perhaps assigned TRBD1 or TRBD2 (5 bases each). The CDR3 consists of 13 residues. Germline V CDR1 and CDR2: SGHRS, YFSETQ. V lost 1 base, J lost 13 bases, and 18 bases lay in between. This CDR3 is CASSLQGRRDLYF. As DNA, the CDR3 is TGCGCCAGCAGCTTGCAGGGACGGCGTGATCTTTACTTC.

The chain carries TRBV6-6 and TRBJ1-4; D might be TRBD1 (6 bases). The CDR3 sequence is 15 residues long. V lost 6 bases and J lost 0, with 11 bases in between. Germline CDR1 is MNHNY and CDR2 is SVGAGI (reference sequence). CDR3 region: CASRGASTTNEKLFF. The CDR3 bases are TGTGCCAGCAGGGGGGCATCTACAACTAATGAAAAACTGTTTTTT.

The chain carries TRBV6-1 and TRBJ1-2, with unresolved D. CDR1 is MNHNS and CDR2 is SASEGT in the germline V gene. The length of the CDR3 is 14 residues. Between the trimmed V and J ends, which lost 3 bases and 0 bases, there was a span of 8 bases. The CDR3 sequence: CASSEVAPNYGYTF. The CDR3 DNA follows: TGTGCCAGCAGTGAGGTGGCCCCTAACTATGGCTACACCTTC.

The genes are TRBV6-1 and TRBJ1-1; D is ambiguous. Trimming cost V 10 bases and J 1 base, with 10 bases left between them. The length of the CDR3 is 12 residues. Germline lookup yields CDR1 MNHNS and CDR2 SASEGT. As DNA, the CDR3 is TGTGCCACCCCGGCGGAGAACACTGAAGCTTTCTTT. This gives the protein CATPAENTEAFF.

V gene TRBV5-1 combines with J gene TRBJ2-3; 9 positions match TRBD2. CDR3 length equals 17 residues. The germline V gene encodes CDR1 SGHRS and CDR2 YFSETQ. The V and J ends lost 5 bases and 2 bases, in that order; junction bases with no gene match: 12. CDR3 DNA: TGCGCCAGCAGATTTGGAGGGGGACTAGCCATCACAGATACGCAGTATTTT. Encoded protein: CASRFGGGLAITDTQYF. Supplemented by reference TRBV5-1 and TRBJ2-3, the full variable domain reads KAGVTQTPRYLIKTRGQQVTLSCSPISGHRSVSWYQQTPGQGLQFLFEYFSETQRNKGNFPGRFSGRQFSNSRSEMNVSTLELGDSALYLCASRFGGGLAITDTQYFGPGTRLTVL.